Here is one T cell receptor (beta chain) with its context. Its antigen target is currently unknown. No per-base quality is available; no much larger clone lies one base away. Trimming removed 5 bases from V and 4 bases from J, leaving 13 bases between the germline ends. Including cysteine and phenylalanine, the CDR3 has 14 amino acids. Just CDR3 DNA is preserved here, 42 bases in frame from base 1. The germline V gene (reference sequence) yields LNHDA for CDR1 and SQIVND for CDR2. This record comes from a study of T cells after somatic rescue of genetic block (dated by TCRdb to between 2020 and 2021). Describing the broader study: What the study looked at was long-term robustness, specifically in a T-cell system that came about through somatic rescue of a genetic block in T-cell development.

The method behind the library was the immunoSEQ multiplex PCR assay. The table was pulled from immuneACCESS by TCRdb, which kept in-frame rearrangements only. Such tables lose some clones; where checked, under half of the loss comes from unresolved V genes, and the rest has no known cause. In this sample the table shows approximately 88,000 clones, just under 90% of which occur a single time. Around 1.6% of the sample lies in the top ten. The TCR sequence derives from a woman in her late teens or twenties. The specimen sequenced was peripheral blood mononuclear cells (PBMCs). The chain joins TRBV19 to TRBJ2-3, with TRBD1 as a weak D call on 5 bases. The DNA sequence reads TGTGCCAGTAGTCTCCAAGGGGCCGCAGATACGCAGTATTTT. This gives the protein CASSLQGAADTQYF.